This paragraph reports one TCR beta chain. What it binds is not known. The source of the sample is a study of T cells in Graves' hyperthyroidism and ophthalmopathy. General observations from the study: Ophthalmopathy was predicted by the model a median of approximately six months ahead of onset.

TCR beta CDR3 regions were amplified from RNA transcripts. The TCR CDR3 was amplified in a first-round RT-PCR using the HTBI primer set. TCRdb itself ran the multiplex PCR reads through MiXCR, one entry per CDR3 protein. The sample carries about 350,000 distinct CDR3 sequences, roughly 15% recorded once. The germline V gene encodes CDR1 MNHEY and CDR2 SMNVEV (reference sequence). Trimming took off 6 bases at V and 7 bases at J, with 16 bases between the two ends. The CDR3 spans 15 residues. Material for sequencing was blood. The chain combines TRBV27 with TRBJ1-6; a weak D match, TRBD1 (6 bases). The origin of this receptor is a woman in her thirties with Graves' hyperthyroidism that later progressed to Graves' ophthalmopathy. CDR3 loop: CASSPPRTVNSPLHF. In DNA form, the CDR3 reads TGTGCCAGCAGCCCCCCCCGGACAGTAAATTCACCCCTCCACTTT.